This T cell receptor beta chain was recorded in a study of blood T cell repertoires in COVID-19. Study-level background: From T cells, B-cell-depleted T cells, or PBMCs came the material, which was cDNA or gDNA.

Using immunoSEQ multiplex PCR, the repertoire was profiled, and TCRdb retains in-frame clones only, with some absent. The data hold about 280,000 clones, with approximately 78% observed a single time. Trimming cost V 6 bases and J 5 bases; bases outside gene matches: 4. The germline V gene has CDR1 SEHNR and CDR2 FQNEAQ (reference sequence). The CDR3 extends over 14 amino acids. In assigning cohorts, the study relied on participant-reported clinical history. A note on this clone: Distinct nucleotide sequences in the sample also encode this CDR3.

Input material: PBMCs or T cells enriched from blood (not recorded which). The chain couples TRBV7-9 to TRBJ2-1, with 10 positions matching TRBD2. The clonotype originates from a man in his forties who had been exposed to COVID-19. CDR3 DNA sequence: TGTGCCAGCAGACCTAGCGGGGGAGACAATGAGCAGTTCTTC. Protein sequence: CASRPSGGDNEQFF.